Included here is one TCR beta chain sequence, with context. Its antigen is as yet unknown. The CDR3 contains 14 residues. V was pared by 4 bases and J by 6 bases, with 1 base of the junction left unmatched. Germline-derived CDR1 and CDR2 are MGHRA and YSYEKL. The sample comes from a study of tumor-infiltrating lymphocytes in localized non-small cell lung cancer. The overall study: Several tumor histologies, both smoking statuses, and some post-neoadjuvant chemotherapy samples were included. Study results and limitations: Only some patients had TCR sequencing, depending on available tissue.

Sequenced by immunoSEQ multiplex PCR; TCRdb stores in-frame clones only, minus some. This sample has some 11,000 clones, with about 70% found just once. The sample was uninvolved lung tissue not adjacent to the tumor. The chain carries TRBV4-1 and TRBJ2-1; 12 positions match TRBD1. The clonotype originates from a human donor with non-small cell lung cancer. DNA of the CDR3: TGCGCCAGCAGCCGGGACAGGGGGCGCAATGAGCAGTTCTTC. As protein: CASSRDRGRNEQFF.